A single sample gave rise to the 14 T cell receptor beta chains below, sequenced in a study of cytomegalovirus exposure and HLA in healthy donors. In the PCR, 60 Vbeta and 13 Jbeta primers were used. Measured with immunoSEQ multiplex PCR; TCRdb has only the in-frame clones, and not every one. The top ten hold 20% to 25% of the sample, which has roughly 100,000 clones, approximately 69% seen once. Sequenced input: PBMCs. Every receptor here comes from a woman in her forties or fifties in good health and CMV-seropositive.

V and J are TRBV7-9 and TRBJ1-2; 8 bases are a match to TRBD1. CDR1 and CDR2 (germline): SEHNR, FQNEAQ (reference sequence). The CDR3 covers 16 residues. J was trimmed by 0 bases and V by 3 bases; bases with no gene match: 6. The CDR3 region is CASSLTGAPSNYGYTF. As DNA, the CDR3 is TGTGCCAGCAGCTTGACAGGGGCCCCCTCTAACTATGGCTACACCTTC.

The chain uses TRBV15 and TRBJ1-4, with 7 bases aligning to TRBD1. The germline V gene has CDR1 LNHNV and CDR2 YYDKDF (reference sequence). The CDR3 is 14 amino acids. With 5 bases clipped from V and 10 bases from J, the junction kept 10 bases outside the gene matches. CDR3: CATSLMNPGGKLFF. The CDR3 DNA follows: TGTGCCACCAGCCTGATGAACCCAGGGGGAAAACTGTTTTTT.

This chain uses TRBV7-9 with TRBJ1-2, with 8 bases that match TRBD1. Germline values: CDR1 SEHNR, CDR2 FQNEAQ (reference sequence). The CDR3 contains 15 residues. Germline trimming cut 4 bases from V and 4 bases from J; bases unmatched to any gene: 8. CDR3 amino acids: CASSYQTGGGYGYTF. In nucleotides, the CDR3 is TGTGCCAGCAGCTATCAAACAGGGGGTGGCTATGGCTACACCTTC.

This clone was seen more than once but under ten times. The chain combines TRBV5-1 with TRBJ1-4, with D possibly matching TRBD1 (6 bases). Germline V gives CDR1 SGHRS, CDR2 YFSETQ. V was cut by 4 bases and J by 6 bases, with 16 bases left in between. The length of the CDR3 is 15 residues. The CDR3 spells CASSVTGGLDEKLFF. The CDR3 DNA reads TGCGCCAGCAGCGTGACAGGAGGTTTGGATGAAAAACTGTTTTTT.

The V call is TRBV19, the J call TRBJ1-6; the D gene is possibly TRBD1 (5 bases). This CDR3 region has 13 residues. Trimming pared 7 bases from V and 9 bases from J, leaving 13 bases between. Germline V lookup: CDR1 LNHDA, CDR2 SQIVND (reference sequence). The CDR3 region is CASTPDIFSPLHF. DNA of the CDR3: TGTGCCAGTACTCCGGACATCTTTTCACCCCTCCACTTT. Filled out from reference TRBV19 and TRBJ1-6, the complete variable domain reads DGGITQSPKYLFRKEGQNVTLSCEQNLNHDAMYWYRQDPGQGLRLIYYSQIVNDFQKGDIAEGYSVSREKKESFPLTVTSAQKNPTAFYLCASTPDIFSPLHFGNGTRLTVT.

On this clone: The junction differs from germline at one of its ends, possibly a read error. The V and J genes are TRBV9 and TRBJ1-6; 12 nucleotides match TRBD1. Germline CDR1 is SGDLS and CDR2 is YYNGEE. The CDR3 sequence is 18 residues long. The CDR3 protein is CAGSSSGTGGAHNSPLHF. DNA for the CDR3: TGTGCCGGCAGCTCTAGCGGGACAGGGGGCGCCCATAATTCACCCCTCCACTTT.

V usage is TRBV11-2 and J usage is TRBJ1-1; D uncertain. Trimming shortened V by 0 bases and J by 5 bases, and 10 bases separated the two germline ends. Germline CDR1 reads SGHAT; CDR2 reads FQNNGV. The CDR3 is made up of 14 amino acids. The CDR3: CASSLEAEFTEAFF. For the CDR3, the DNA is TGTGCCAGCAGCTTAGAAGCGGAGTTTACTGAAGCTTTCTTT.

This sequence joins TRBV5-6 and TRBJ1-2, with unresolved D. Germline V gene data show CDR1 as SGHDT and CDR2 as YYEEEE. The CDR3 contains 13 residues. Trimming removed 0 bases at V and 8 bases at J, with 11 bases between. The CDR3 protein is CASSLGTAGGYTF. CDR3 bases: TGTGCCAGCAGCTTGGGGACCGCGGGGGGCTACACCTTC.

This chain links TRBV15 with TRBJ2-3; 10 bases agree with TRBD2. The V gene's germline CDR1 is LNHNV and CDR2 YYDKDF (reference sequence). J was trimmed by 0 bases and V by 0 bases; bases with no gene match: 18. CDR3 length equals 22 residues. For the CDR3, the DNA is TGTGCCACCAGCAGAGAGAGCGCGGTAGCGGGGGGTATGCGAAGTAGCACAGATACGCAGTATTTT. Translating it yields CATSRESAVAGGMRSSTDTQYF.

The chain carries TRBV19 and TRBJ1-3; 10 bases map to TRBD1. The CDR3 sequence is 14 residues long. Losses at the gene ends were 9 bases for V and 4 bases for J; bases not matched to a gene: 6. In germline, CDR1 is LNHDA, CDR2 SQIVND (reference sequence). The chain's CDR3 is CASSDRGRGNTIYF. For the CDR3, the DNA is TGTGCCAGCAGCGACAGGGGGCGAGGAAACACCATATATTTT.

The chain joins TRBV7-6 to TRBJ2-7; 10 bases match TRBD1. Germline V CDR1 and CDR2: SGHVS, FNYEAQ. The CDR3 has 13 amino acids. V was pared by 5 bases and J by 7 bases, with 5 bases of the junction left unmatched. In DNA form, the CDR3 reads TGTGCCAGCAGCCGGGACAGGGGCGATGAGCAGTACTTC. Translation: CASSRDRGDEQYF.

CDR3 amino acids: CASSFISGTYEQYF. The DNA of the CDR3 is TGTGCCAGCAGTTTTATATCAGGAACCTACGAGCAGTACTTC. J is TRBJ2-7 and V is TRBV27, with D unclear. Per the germline V gene, CDR1 is MNHEY and CDR2 is SMNVEV (reference sequence). This CDR3 contains 14 residues. Between the trimmed V and J ends, which lost 3 bases and 2 bases, there was a span of 11 bases.

The rearrangement joins TRBV7-2 to TRBJ1-2; the D is unclear. Between the trimmed V and J ends, which lost 1 base and 2 bases, there was a span of 8 bases. This CDR3 comprises 14 residues. CDR1 SGHTA and CDR2 FQGNSA come from the germline V gene. The CDR3, as DNA: TGTGCCAGCAGCTTAGATCGTCAGAACTATGGCTACACCTTC. This translates into CASSLDRQNYGYTF.

V and J are TRBV7-9 and TRBJ1-4; 12 positions agree with TRBD1. This CDR3 has 18 residues. J was trimmed by 1 base and V by 7 bases; bases with no gene match: 10. In germline, CDR1 is SEHNR, CDR2 FQNEAQ (reference sequence). The CDR3 DNA is TGTGCCAGCACCAAGGGACAGGGGGCAAGTAGAACTAATGAAAAACTGTTTTTT. Its protein is CASTKGQGASRTNEKLFF.